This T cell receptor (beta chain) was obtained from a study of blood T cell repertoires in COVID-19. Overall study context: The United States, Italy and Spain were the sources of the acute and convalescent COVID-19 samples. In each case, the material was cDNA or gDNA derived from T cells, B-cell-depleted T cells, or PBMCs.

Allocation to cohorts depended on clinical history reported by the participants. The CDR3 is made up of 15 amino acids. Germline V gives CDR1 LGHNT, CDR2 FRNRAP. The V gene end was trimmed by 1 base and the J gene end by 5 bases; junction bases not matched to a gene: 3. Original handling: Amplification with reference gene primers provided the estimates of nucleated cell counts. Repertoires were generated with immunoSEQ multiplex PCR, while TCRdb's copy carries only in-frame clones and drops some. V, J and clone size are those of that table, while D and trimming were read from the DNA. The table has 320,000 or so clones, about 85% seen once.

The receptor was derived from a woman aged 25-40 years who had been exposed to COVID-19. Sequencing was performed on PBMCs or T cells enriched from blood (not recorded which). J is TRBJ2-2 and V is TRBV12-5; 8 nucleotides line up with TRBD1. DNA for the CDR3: TGTGCTAGTGGTTTGGGCCAGGGGGCGACCGGGGAGCTGTTTTTT. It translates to CASGLGQGATGELFF.